One and the same sample provided the 9 T cell receptor beta chains below, sequenced in a study of T cell changes during pregnancy in multiple sclerosis. TCRdb's copy holds only in-frame clones and misses some; the assay was immunoSEQ multiplex PCR. Of around 85,000 clones in the sample, 91% were seen once. The source was PBMCs, collected in the first trimester of pregnancy. The receptors were sampled from a female donor in good health, serving as a control in a pregnancy study. Some clones in this sample may be carry-over from other donors' samples.

The chain joins TRBV7-2 to TRBJ1-2; 7 bases fit TRBD1. Germline V CDR1 and CDR2: SGHTA, FQGNSA. After removal of 3 bases from V and 2 bases from J, the junction contained 6 bases not matched to a gene. The CDR3 covers 15 residues. The CDR3: CASSFVVGQNYGYTF. In DNA form, the CDR3 reads TGTGCCAGCAGCTTTGTGGTGGGACAGAACTATGGCTACACCTTC.

There are a few counts of this clone. The V and J genes are TRBV28 and TRBJ1-1, with no clear D. The germline V and J ends were trimmed by 3 bases and 8 bases, with 10 bases remaining between them. The CDR3 runs 12 residues. Per germline, CDR1 MDHEN and CDR2 SYDVKM. The CDR3 is CASSFSPREAFF. The CDR3 nucleotides read TGTGCCAGCAGTTTTAGCCCTAGGGAAGCTTTCTTT.

The rearrangement joins TRBV7-2 to TRBJ2-1, with no clear D. V lost 2 bases to trimming and J lost 0 bases, with 11 bases between them. CDR1 and CDR2 from the germline V gene are SGHTA and FQGNSA. This CDR3 is 16 amino acids long. The CDR3 sequence is CASSLQSLSSYNEQFF. CDR3 DNA: TGTGCCAGCAGCTTACAAAGCTTAAGCTCCTACAATGAGCAGTTCTTC.

This sequence joins TRBV4-2 and TRBJ2-5, with 10 bases lining up with TRBD2. The junction had 5 bases not matched to a gene; V was cut back by 0 bases and J by 4 bases. This CDR3 is 16 amino acids long. Germline V lookup: CDR1 LGHNA, CDR2 YNFKEQ. For the CDR3, the DNA is TGTGCCAGCAGCCAAGATTTGAGCGGGGGGGGAGAGACCCAGTACTTC. Protein product: CASSQDLSGGGETQYF.

V usage is TRBV4-1 and J usage is TRBJ2-3, with D hard to call. V gave up 4 bases and J gave up 0 bases, with 26 bases separating them. This CDR3 contains 20 residues. Germline V lookup: CDR1 MGHRA, CDR2 YSYEKL. As DNA, the CDR3 is TGCGCCAGCAGCCCCCTTCCCCCGCGCGTAACCCCTTCTAGCACAGATACGCAGTATTTT. It translates to CASSPLPPRVTPSSTDTQYF.

The rearrangement uses TRBV27 and TRBJ2-5, with 7 bases lining up with TRBD2. The CDR3 is made up of 14 amino acids. Trimming cost V 2 bases and J 6 bases; bases outside gene matches: 6. Germline CDR1 reads MNHEY; CDR2 reads SMNVEV (reference sequence). As DNA, the CDR3 is TGTGCCAGCAGTTTAATTGGGCGGGGGAAGACCCAGTACTTC. Translating it yields CASSLIGRGKTQYF.

The chain couples TRBV7-8 to TRBJ2-2, with D tentatively TRBD1 (7 bases). Trimming removed 4 bases at V and 2 bases at J, with 17 bases between. The CDR3 has 17 residues. Germline V gene data show CDR1 as SGHVS and CDR2 as FQNEAQ. The CDR3 region is CASSSSYRGGNTGELFF. CDR3 in DNA: TGTGCCAGCAGCTCATCCTACAGGGGAGGAAACACCGGGGAGCTGTTTTTT.

This rearrangement joins TRBV9 to TRBJ2-5; weak D call: TRBD2 (5 bases). The germline V gene has CDR1 SGDLS and CDR2 YYNGEE. The CDR3 has 15 amino acids. The V end lost 4 bases, the J end lost 2 bases, and 15 bases lay between the germline ends. CDR3 DNA: TGTGCCAGCAGCCGTATGAGCGGTGGGCAAGAGACCCAGTACTTC. Protein: CASSRMSGGQETQYF. The entire variable domain, with the rest obtained from reference TRBV9 and TRBJ2-5, is as follows: DSGVTQTPKHLITATGQRVTLRCSPRSGDLSVYWYQQSLDQGLQFLIQYYNGEERAKGNILERFSAQQFPDLHSELNLSSLELGDSALYFCASSRMSGGQETQYFGPGTRLLVL.

The chain joins TRBV6-1 to TRBJ2-3, with 10 bases lining up with TRBD2. This CDR3 has 15 residues. V dropped 1 base and J dropped 6; count of bases not matched to a gene: 4. CDR1 and CDR2 (germline): MNHNS, SASEGT. The CDR3 protein is CASSEESGGADTQYF. The CDR3 DNA reads TGTGCCAGCAGTGAAGAAAGCGGGGGGGCCGATACGCAGTATTTT.